The 17 T cell receptor beta chains in this list originate from one sample, sequenced in a study of blood T cell repertoires in COVID-19. The repertoire was sequenced with immunoSEQ multiplex PCR; TCRdb's copy has only in-frame clones and lacks some. The table shows 250,000 to 300,000 clones, with roughly nine tenths occurring only once. Sequencing was performed on peripheral blood. These TCRs come from a woman aged 25 to 39 with COVID-19, enrolled during active disease.

The chain uses TRBV6-6 and TRBJ2-3; 9 bases line up with TRBD2. This CDR3 spans 16 amino acids. Germline-derived CDR1 and CDR2 are MNHNY and SVGAGI (reference sequence). The V and J ends lost 1 base and 6 bases, in that order; junction bases with no gene match: 8. DNA for the CDR3: TGTGCCAGCAGTTACTGGGATAGCGGGGGCTTCGATACGCAGTATTTT. Encoded protein: CASSYWDSGGFDTQYF.

The table lists this clone with a few counts. This rearrangement joins TRBV27 to TRBJ2-3; TRBD2 is a possible D gene (5 bases). Germline V gives CDR1 MNHEY, CDR2 SMNVEV (reference sequence). The CDR3 runs 13 residues. Trimming took 6 bases from V and 4 from J, leaving 11 bases between them. The DNA of the CDR3 is TGTGCCAGCAGGAACAGCGGTGCAGATACGCAGTATTTT. This codes for CASRNSGADTQYF.

The genes are TRBV4-1 and TRBJ2-7; 12 nucleotides align to TRBD2. Germline V gene lookup returns CDR1 MGHRA and CDR2 YSYEKL. Trimming cost V 5 bases and J 2 bases; bases outside gene matches: 4. This CDR3 contains 15 residues. CDR3 nucleotide sequence: TGCGCCAGCAGCGAACTAGCGGGGGGAACCTACGAGCAGTACTTC. Its protein product is CASSELAGGTYEQYF.

The chain combines TRBV4-1 with TRBJ2-7, with TRBD2 as a possible D gene (6 bases). This CDR3 contains 12 residues. The germline V gene has CDR1 MGHRA and CDR2 YSYEKL. V was cut by 3 bases and J by 5 bases, with 8 bases left in between. The CDR3 protein is CASSQGGDEQYF. DNA for the CDR3: TGCGCCAGCAGCCAGGGGGGTGACGAGCAGTACTTC.

V usage is TRBV4-1 and J usage is TRBJ1-1; 8 bases align to TRBD1. V dropped 1 base and J dropped 11; count of bases not matched to a gene: 15. Germline V gene lookup returns CDR1 MGHRA and CDR2 YSYEKL. CDR3 length: 16 residues. The CDR3 region is CASSQAVLAGGGMAFF. The DNA for the CDR3 is TGCGCCAGCAGCCAAGCTGTTCTCGCAGGGGGCGGAATGGCTTTCTTT.

CDR3 sequence (DNA): TGCGCCAGCAGCCCGGGACAGGAGGCCTACTCCTATAATTCACCCCTCCACTTT. The encoded protein is CASSPGQEAYSYNSPLHF. The J gene is TRBJ1-6, the V gene TRBV5-1; 8 positions agree with TRBD1. This CDR3 spans 18 amino acids. The germline V gene encodes CDR1 SGHRS and CDR2 YFSETQ. V lost 4 bases to trimming and J lost 0 bases; unmatched junction nucleotides: 9.

The rearrangement uses TRBV7-9 and TRBJ2-7; TRBD2 agrees at 7 bases. The CDR3 extends over 15 amino acids. The J segment lost 5 bases and the V segment lost 5 bases, leaving 12 bases of the junction unmatched. CDR1 and CDR2 (germline): SEHNR, FQNEAQ (reference sequence). The CDR3 DNA follows: TGTGCCAGCAGCCAGCACCCTGGGGCGGGGGACGAGCAGTACTTC. It translates to CASSQHPGAGDEQYF.

This rearrangement joins TRBV15 to TRBJ1-3, with D hard to call. The CDR3 loop spans 15 amino acids. V lost 1 base and J lost 2, with 9 bases in between. Per the germline V gene, CDR1 is LNHNV and CDR2 is YYDKDF (reference sequence). The DNA for the CDR3 is TGTGCCACCAGCAGAGTTGGGGAGCCTGGAAACACCATATATTTT. Its protein product is CATSRVGEPGNTIYF. The full variable domain, its missing parts supplied by reference TRBV15 and TRBJ1-3, is DAMVIQNPRYQVTQFGKPVTLSCSQTLNHNVMYWYQQKSSQAPKLLFHYYDKDFNNEADTPDNFQSRRPNTSFCFLDIRSPGLGDTAMYLCATSRVGEPGNTIYFGEGSWLTVV.

For the CDR3, the DNA is TGTGCCAGCAGCACCGGACTAGCGGGGACCTACGAGCAGTACTTC. Translating it yields CASSTGLAGTYEQYF. The chain combines TRBV3-1 (or the pseudogene TRBV3-2) with TRBJ2-7; 12 bases fit TRBD2. J gave up 2 bases and V 5 bases, and 4 bases lay outside the gene matches. Germline CDR1 and CDR2: LGHDT and YNNKEL (reference sequence). The CDR3 is made up of 15 amino acids.

The rearrangement uses TRBV5-1 and TRBJ2-6; D perhaps matches TRBD1 (5 bases). Germline lookup yields CDR1 SGHRS and CDR2 YFSETQ. The CDR3 has 14 amino acids. The V gene lost 7 bases and the J gene lost 0 bases, with 8 bases spanning the gap. The CDR3 loop is CASGAFSGANVLTF. The DNA for the CDR3 is TGCGCCAGCGGGGCCTTCTCTGGGGCCAACGTCCTGACTTTC.

The chain links TRBV5-1 to TRBJ1-6, with D hard to call. V was cut by 3 bases and J by 1 base, with 23 bases left in between. CDR3 length: 20 residues. Germline loops: CDR1 SGHRS, CDR2 YFSETQ. The CDR3 loop is CASSSKRGVGGGSYNSPLHF. The CDR3, as DNA: TGCGCCAGCAGCTCGAAGCGGGGAGTCGGTGGAGGGTCCTATAATTCACCCCTCCACTTT.

The V and J genes are TRBV5-1 and TRBJ2-1; 10 bases line up with TRBD2. This CDR3 region has 18 residues. Germline CDR1 is SGHRS and CDR2 is YFSETQ. V trimming: 0 bases; J trimming: 5 bases; junction bases outside the gene matches: 11. In DNA, the CDR3 is TGCGCCAGCAGCTTGGGACCAGCGGGGGGGCCTCGAGACAATGAGCAGTTCTTC. Amino acids: CASSLGPAGGPRDNEQFF.

The chain is built from TRBV18 and TRBJ2-7; D is undetermined. V was clipped by 3 bases and J by 0 bases, with 6 bases between them. The CDR3 is made up of 13 amino acids. The germline gives CDR1 KGHSH, CDR2 LQKENI. This CDR3 reads CASSPRNSYEQYF. The CDR3 region has the DNA TGTGCCAGCTCACCCAGGAACTCCTACGAGCAGTACTTC.

This clone was seen a handful of times. V and J are TRBV5-4 and TRBJ2-3; 7 bases are a match to TRBD2. The J segment lost 0 bases and the V segment lost 0 bases, leaving 1 base of the junction unmatched. The CDR3 is made up of 15 amino acids. Germline V lookup: CDR1 SGHNT, CDR2 YYREEE (reference sequence). CDR3 protein: CASSLGGGSTDTQYF. The CDR3 DNA reads as TGTGCCAGCAGCTTGGGGGGGGGAAGCACAGATACGCAGTATTTT. Combining the CDR3 with reference TRBV5-4 and TRBJ2-3 gives the whole variable domain ETGVTQSPTHLIKTRGQQVTLRCSSQSGHNTVSWYQQALGQGPQFIFQYYREEENGRGNFPPRFSGLQFPNYSSELNVNALELDDSALYLCASSLGGGSTDTQYFGPGTRLTVL.

The chain uses TRBV19 and TRBJ2-1; D unresolved. The CDR3 totals 13 residues. The V end lost 5 bases, the J end lost 2 bases, and 7 bases lay between the germline ends. Germline V gene lookup returns CDR1 LNHDA and CDR2 SQIVND (reference sequence). CDR3 sequence (DNA): TGTGCCAGTAGTGATCGGGCCTACAATGAGCAGTTCTTC. It is translated as CASSDRAYNEQFF. The entire variable domain, with the rest obtained from reference TRBV19 and TRBJ2-1, is as follows: DGGITQSPKYLFRKEGQNVTLSCEQNLNHDAMYWYRQDPGQGLRLIYYSQIVNDFQKGDIAEGYSVSREKKESFPLTVTSAQKNPTAFYLCASSDRAYNEQFFGPGTRLTVL.

This clone was picked up a small number of times. The chain recombines TRBV3-1 (or the pseudogene TRBV3-2) with TRBJ2-3; D is possibly TRBD1 (5 bases). V lost 0 bases and J lost 5, with 18 bases in between. Looked up from germline, CDR1 is LGHDT and CDR2 is YNNKEL (reference sequence). This CDR3 contains 17 residues. For the CDR3, the DNA is TGTGCCAGCAGCCAAGACCGTATTGACAGAATCGGAGATACGCAGTATTTT. It encodes CASSQDRIDRIGDTQYF.

This chain connects TRBV5-4 to TRBJ1-2; a weak D match, TRBD1 (6 bases). The CDR3 covers 14 residues. The ends were cut back, 2 bases at V and 4 bases at J, with 12 bases in the middle. The germline V gene has CDR1 SGHNT and CDR2 YYREEE (reference sequence). CDR3 nucleotide sequence: TGTGCCAGCAGCTTTAAACAGGGTCTCTATGGCTACACCTTC. Amino acids: CASSFKQGLYGYTF.